This TCR beta chain was sequenced for a study of identical twins. This clonotype was counted ten times or more. Its antigen remains unknown. Findings of the study overall: Abundant cord blood beta clonotypes carried fewer insertions; memory repertoires showed none.

V lost 8 bases, J lost 9 bases, and 4 bases stayed unmatched. This CDR3 has 13 residues. CDR1 is LGHDT, CDR2 YNNKEL, per germline (reference sequence). With template switching, a universal primer site was added, and the cDNA carried unique molecular identifiers. TCRdb itself ran the 5' RACE reads through MiXCR, one entry per CDR3 protein. The top ten clones hold about 5.2% of a sample with about 210,000 distinct CDR3 sequences, roughly 10% of them seen once. This receptor was identified in a woman aged 18-35 years in good health. The V call is TRBV3-1, the J call TRBJ1-6, with 10 bases matching TRBD1. The specimen sequenced was memory (CD45RO+) T cells sorted from blood. CDR3 DNA sequence: TGTGCCAGCCGGGGACAGGGGATTTCACCCCTCCACTTT. Its translation: CASRGQGISPLHF.